These T cell receptor beta chains were read from a single sample in a study of early T cells in non-severe SARS-CoV-2 infection. Each CDR3 protein gets one entry after TCRdb re-called the 5' RACE reads with MiXCR. This table holds around 61,000 distinct CDR3 sequences, approximately 12% found once. The sequenced sample consisted of whole blood. The receptor set was obtained from an adult who was a healthcare worker with PCR-confirmed SARS-CoV-2 infection or an uninfected control (not recorded which). The CDR3 runs from the conserved cysteine through the conserved F or W. A D gene is named only where the DNA matches it firmly. Clone size is not always given. Where it is, it says once, few, many or a class for expanded clones.

V: TRBV7-9
D: -
J: TRBJ2-7
size: few
CDR3: CASSLAGTLAYEQYF
DNA: TGTGCCAGCAGCTTAGCAGGGACCCTTGCCTACGAGCAGTACTTC

V: TRBV6-5
D: TRBD1
J: TRBJ2-7
size: few
CDR3: CASSYSTGRTYEQYF
DNA: TGTGCCAGCAGTTACTCGACAGGGAGAACCTACGAGCAGTACTTC

V: TRBV19
D: TRBD1
J: TRBJ1-2
size: -
CDR3: CASSIRQDRFYGYTF
DNA: TGTGCCAGTAGTATCCGCCAGGACAGGTTCTATGGCTACACCTTC

V: TRBV29-1
D: TRBD2
J: TRBJ2-1
size: many
CDR3: CSVEPGTSQTEQFF
DNA: TGCAGCGTTGAACCCGGGACTAGCCAGACTGAGCAGTTCTTC

V: TRBV28
D: TRBD2
J: TRBJ2-1
size: many
CDR3: CASSLLAATPGGQFF
DNA: TGTGCCAGCAGTTTACTAGCGGCGACTCCTGGGGGGCAGTTCTTC

V: TRBV14
D: -
J: TRBJ2-1
size: -
CDR3: CASSQDRIYNEQFF
DNA: TGTGCCAGCAGCCAAGATCGCATTTACAATGAGCAGTTCTTC

V: TRBV11-2
D: -
J: TRBJ2-4
size: few
CDR3: CASSRSGLQEAKNIQYF
DNA: TGTGCCAGCAGCCGTAGTGGGCTACAGGAGGCCAAAAACATTCAGTACTTC

V: TRBV28
D: -
J: TRBJ2-7
size: -
CDR3: CASSSGPREQYF
DNA: TGTGCCAGCAGTTCGGGACCTAGAGAGCAGTACTTC

V: TRBV7-2
D: -
J: TRBJ2-1
size: many
CDR3: CASSPASSQYNEQFF
DNA: TGTGCCAGCAGCCCGGCGTCAAGTCAATACAATGAGCAGTTCTTC

V: TRBV29-1
D: -
J: TRBJ2-1
size: few
CDR3: CSVEVAVREQFF
DNA: TGCAGCGTTGAAGTGGCGGTGCGCGAGCAGTTCTTC

V: TRBV2
D: -
J: TRBJ2-3
size: many
CDR3: CASRLSGGSDTQYF
DNA: TGTGCCAGCAGACTTAGTGGGGGCTCAGATACGCAGTATTTT

V: TRBV11-1
D: -
J: TRBJ2-7
size: many
CDR3: CASSLTSSVYEQYF
DNA: TGTGCCAGCAGCCTTACCTCTTCGGTATACGAGCAGTACTTC

V: TRBV12-3/TRBV12-4
D: -
J: TRBJ2-6
size: -
CDR3: CASSLHGVSGANVLTF
DNA: TGTGCCAGCAGTTTACATGGGGTTTCTGGGGCCAACGTCCTGACTTTC

V: TRBV12-3/TRBV12-4
D: -
J: TRBJ1-1
size: many
CDR3: CASRSTGSVAFF
DNA: TGTGCCAGCAGATCAACAGGGTCTGTAGCTTTCTTT

V: TRBV30
D: TRBD1
J: TRBJ2-7
size: many
CDR3: CASSGAGGIYEQYF
DNA: TGTGCCTCGTCCGGGGCAGGGGGTATCTACGAGCAGTACTTC

V: TRBV28
D: -
J: TRBJ2-1
size: many
CDR3: CASSSMGTAARDEQFF
DNA: TGTGCCAGCAGTTCAATGGGAACGGCGGCGCGGGATGAGCAGTTCTTC

V: TRBV7-2
D: TRBD1
J: TRBJ2-2
size: many
CDR3: CASSLGGQGSGELFF
DNA: TGTGCCAGCAGCTTAGGGGGACAGGGAAGCGGGGAGCTGTTTTTT

V: TRBV29-1
D: TRBD2
J: TRBJ2-1
size: many
CDR3: CIVGGGRETYNEQFF
DNA: TGCATCGTCGGCGGCGGGAGGGAGACCTACAATGAGCAGTTCTTC

V: TRBV5-1
D: TRBD1
J: TRBJ2-2
size: -
CDR3: CASSLVGQGNTGELFF
DNA: TGCGCCAGCAGCTTGGTGGGACAGGGGAACACCGGGGAGCTGTTTTTT

V: TRBV12-3/TRBV12-4
D: -
J: TRBJ2-1
size: few
CDR3: CASSLAQAGTLEQFF
DNA: TGTGCCAGCAGTTTAGCGCAGGCAGGGACTCTAGAGCAGTTCTTC

V: TRBV25-1
D: -
J: TRBJ1-1
size: many
CDR3: CASSEAGTLMNTEAFF
DNA: TGTGCCAGCAGTGAAGCCGGGACTCTAATGAACACTGAAGCTTTCTTT

V: TRBV29-1
D: -
J: TRBJ2-5
size: few
CDR3: CSVVEYGETQYF
DNA: TGCAGCGTTGTAGAATACGGAGAGACCCAGTACTTC

V: TRBV5-1
D: -
J: TRBJ2-3
size: -
CDR3: CASSLWSGDTDTQYF
DNA: TGCGCCAGCAGCTTGTGGTCCGGGGACACAGATACGCAGTATTTT

V: TRBV10-3
D: -
J: TRBJ1-3
size: few
CDR3: CAITGGSGNTIYF
DNA: TGTGCCATCACCGGGGGGTCCGGAAACACCATATATTTT

V: TRBV4-1
D: -
J: TRBJ2-1
size: many
CDR3: CASSQEGGNEQFF
DNA: TGCGCCAGCAGCCAAGAAGGGGGCAATGAGCAGTTCTTC

V: TRBV29-1
D: -
J: TRBJ2-2
size: many
CDR3: CSVVSDRNTGELFF
DNA: TGCAGCGTTGTAAGTGACAGGAACACCGGGGAGCTGTTTTTT

V: TRBV6-6
D: -
J: TRBJ2-1
size: many
CDR3: CASRPRVLGPNEQFF
DNA: TGTGCCAGCAGGCCCCGGGTCCTTGGCCCCAATGAGCAGTTCTTC

V: TRBV20-1
D: -
J: TRBJ2-3
size: -
CDR3: CSATEGTDTQYF
DNA: TGCAGTGCTACTGAGGGAACGGATACGCAGTATTTT

V: TRBV5-1
D: TRBD1
J: TRBJ2-3
size: many
CDR3: CASWTGLSTDTQYF
DNA: TGCGCCAGCTGGACAGGGCTGAGCACAGATACGCAGTATTTT

V: TRBV29-1
D: -
J: TRBJ2-7
size: many
CDR3: CSVGRQYEQYF
DNA: TGCAGCGTGGGTAGACAGTACGAGCAGTACTTC

V: TRBV4-2
D: TRBD1
J: TRBJ2-7
size: -
CDR3: CASSQDLHNTGGTYEQYF
DNA: TGTGCCAGCAGCCAAGATCTTCACAATACAGGGGGCACCTACGAGCAGTACTTC

V: TRBV7-9
D: TRBD2
J: TRBJ2-7
size: many
CDR3: CASSPLAEVSDF
DNA: TGTGCCAGCAGCCCTCTAGCGGAAGTCTCTGACTTC

V: TRBV10-1
D: TRBD2
J: TRBJ2-1
size: many
CDR3: CASSVGGTSAEQFF
DNA: TGCGCCAGCAGTGTAGGGGGGACTAGCGCTGAGCAGTTCTTC

V: TRBV19
D: TRBD1
J: TRBJ1-5
size: many
CDR3: CASRIGLMGQGPPAQHF
DNA: TGTGCCAGTAGAATTGGTTTAATGGGACAGGGCCCGCCGGCCCAGCATTTT

V: TRBV20-1
D: -
J: TRBJ2-5
size: many
CDR3: CSARDGGGQGAQYF
DNA: TGCAGTGCTAGAGATGGGGGGGGCCAAGGGGCCCAGTACTTC

V: TRBV5-1
D: -
J: TRBJ2-7
size: -
CDR3: CASSHLGEQYF
DNA: TGCGCCAGCAGCCATTTAGGGGAGCAGTACTTC

V: TRBV19
D: TRBD2
J: TRBJ2-4
size: -
CDR3: CASSIDRGVAASLQYF
DNA: TGTGCCAGTAGTATAGATCGGGGGGTCGCGGCTTCCCTTCAGTACTTC

V: TRBV12-5
D: TRBD2
J: TRBJ2-2
size: -
CDR3: CASGLARLAVTGELFF
DNA: TGTGCTAGTGGTTTGGCACGACTAGCGGTCACCGGGGAGCTGTTTTTT

V: TRBV20-1
D: TRBD1
J: TRBJ1-6
size: few
CDR3: CSAIRQNRGSNSPLHF
DNA: TGCAGTGCCATCCGTCAGAACAGGGGGTCTAATTCACCCCTCCACTTT

V: TRBV4-2
D: -
J: TRBJ2-7
size: many
CDR3: CASSQEPLVTYEQYF
DNA: TGTGCCAGCAGCCAAGAGCCACTAGTCACCTACGAGCAGTACTTC

V: TRBV20-1
D: TRBD2
J: TRBJ2-2
size: many
CDR3: CSATRPDWRGRAGGELFF
DNA: TGCAGTGCTACGAGACCCGACTGGAGAGGGAGGGCCGGCGGGGAGCTGTTTTTT

V: TRBV12-5
D: -
J: TRBJ1-5
size: few
CDR3: CASGLEGAQPQHF
DNA: TGTGCTAGTGGTCTCGAGGGAGCTCAGCCCCAGCATTTT

V: TRBV18
D: TRBD2
J: TRBJ2-1
size: few
CDR3: CASSGLAGGSSYNEQFF
DNA: TGTGCCAGCTCGGGACTAGCGGGGGGGAGCTCCTACAATGAGCAGTTCTTC

V: TRBV4-1
D: TRBD2
J: TRBJ2-5
size: -
CDR3: CASSLAGAETQYF
DNA: TGCGCCAGCAGCCTAGCGGGGGCGGAGACCCAGTACTTC

V: TRBV20-1
D: TRBD2
J: TRBJ2-1
size: -
CDR3: CSAARSGRARGEQFF
DNA: TGCAGTGCCGCGCGTAGCGGGAGGGCCAGGGGTGAGCAGTTCTTC

V: TRBV11-3
D: TRBD2
J: TRBJ2-7
size: -
CDR3: CASSRTGGASYEQYF
DNA: TGTGCCAGCAGCCGGACCGGGGGGGCCTCCTACGAGCAGTACTTC

V: TRBV28
D: -
J: TRBJ2-5
size: many
CDR3: CASSSGAILQETQYF
DNA: TGTGCCAGCAGTTCAGGCGCGATATTACAAGAGACCCAGTACTTC

V: TRBV29-1
D: TRBD1
J: TRBJ1-2
size: -
CDR3: CSVGPGQGPYGYTF
DNA: TGCAGCGTTGGTCCCGGACAGGGGCCTTATGGCTACACCTTC

V: TRBV19
D: -
J: TRBJ2-4
size: many
CDR3: CASSILIAKNIQYF
DNA: TGTGCCAGTAGTATCCTAATAGCCAAAAACATTCAGTACTTC

V: TRBV9
D: -
J: TRBJ2-3
size: -
CDR3: CASSPPHSTDTQYF
DNA: TGTGCCAGCAGCCCGCCCCATAGCACAGATACGCAGTATTTT

V: TRBV9
D: -
J: TRBJ1-2
size: few
CDR3: CASSVDGGSYNTF
DNA: TGTGCCAGCAGCGTAGACGGCGGCAGCTACAACACCTTC

V: TRBV7-3
D: -
J: TRBJ1-1
size: few
CDR3: CASSLLGQKAFF
DNA: TGTGCCAGCAGCTTATTAGGGCAGAAAGCTTTCTTT

V: TRBV7-2
D: TRBD2
J: TRBJ2-5
size: many
CDR3: CASSALPGTSGGGLETQYF
DNA: TGTGCCAGCAGCGCGCTTCCCGGGACTAGCGGAGGGGGGTTGGAGACCCAGTACTTC

V: TRBV7-2
D: TRBD2
J: TRBJ2-5
size: -
CDR3: CASSPGGTLRGQYF
DNA: TGTGCCAGCAGCCCCGGGGGGACCCTTAGGGGCCAGTACTTC

V: TRBV6-5
D: -
J: TRBJ1-1
size: many
CDR3: CASRNEGYTEVFF
DNA: TGTGCCAGCAGGAATGAGGGATACACTGAAGTTTTCTTT

V: TRBV12-3/TRBV12-4
D: TRBD1
J: TRBJ1-5
size: many
CDR3: CASSYTGGNQPQHF
DNA: TGTGCCAGCAGTTATACAGGGGGCAATCAGCCCCAGCATTTT

V: TRBV5-1
D: -
J: TRBJ1-1
size: many
CDR3: CASSPTHLQGAFF
DNA: TGCGCCAGCAGCCCGACGCACCTACAAGGAGCTTTCTTT

V: TRBV30
D: -
J: TRBJ1-2
size: many
CDR3: CAWVGRNYGYTF
DNA: TGTGCCTGGGTTGGTCGTAACTATGGCTACACCTTC